This T cell receptor (beta chain) originates from a study of cytomegalovirus exposure and HLA in healthy donors. Study details: As released early, the data held roughly 85 million unique TCRs from HLA-typed donors.

As regards this clone: Its antigen is undetermined.

60 Vbeta and 13 Jbeta primers were used in PCR. The repertoire was sequenced with immunoSEQ multiplex PCR; TCRdb's copy has only in-frame clones and lacks some. The table has around 110,000 clones, more than 65% seen once. Germline V CDR1 and CDR2: SEHNR, FQNEAQ (reference sequence). Trimming left V 6 bases short and J 5 bases short, with 10 bases between. This CDR3 spans 12 amino acids. Study outcomes and limitations: Trimming of TCR beta V- and J-genes showed a link, identified in a later analysis, to a missense DCLRE1C variant. TCR beta V segments were, for the most part, productive about 87% or about 30% of the time in an earlier analysis. CMV serostatus alone was available as immune exposure information.

The receptor was isolated from a boy aged 5-17 years in good health and CMV-seronegative. The sample comprised PBMCs. This chain links TRBV7-9 with TRBJ1-1; no clear D. CDR3 loop: CASSFGMTEAFF. The CDR3 coding sequence is TGTGCCAGCAGTTTCGGGATGACTGAAGCTTTCTTT.